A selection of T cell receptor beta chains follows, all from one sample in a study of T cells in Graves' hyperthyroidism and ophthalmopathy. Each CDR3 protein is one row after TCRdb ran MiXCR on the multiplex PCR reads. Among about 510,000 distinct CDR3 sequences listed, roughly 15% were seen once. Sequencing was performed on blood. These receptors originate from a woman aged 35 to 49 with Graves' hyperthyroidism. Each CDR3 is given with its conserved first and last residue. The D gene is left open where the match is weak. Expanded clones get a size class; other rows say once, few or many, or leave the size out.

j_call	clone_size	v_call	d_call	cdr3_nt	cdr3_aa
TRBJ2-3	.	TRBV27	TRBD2	TGTGCCAGCAGTCCATCCCCCGGGAGGAACGCAGATACGCAGTATTTT	CASSPSPGRNADTQYF
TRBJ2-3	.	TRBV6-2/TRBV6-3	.	TGTGCCAGCAGTTACGGATCGGGACCTTCAGATACGCAGTATTTT	CASSYGSGPSDTQYF
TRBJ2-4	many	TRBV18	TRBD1	TGTGCCAGCTCACCGCGAGGGACAGTAGCCAAAAACATTCAGTACTTC	CASSPRGTVAKNIQYF
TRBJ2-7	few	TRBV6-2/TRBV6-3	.	TGTGCCAGCAGTGCGGGGTCCGAGCAGTACTTC	CASSAGSEQYF
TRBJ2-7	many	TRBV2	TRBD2	TGTGCCAGCAGCGACAGCGGGAGGGCCGAGCAGTACTTC	CASSDSGRAEQYF
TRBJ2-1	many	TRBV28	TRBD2	TGTGCCAGCTGTTTTTCCGGGACTAGCGGGAGGAATGAGCAGTTCTTC	CASCFSGTSGRNEQFF
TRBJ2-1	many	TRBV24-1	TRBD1	TGTGCCACCAGTGATGTGGGACAGGCCCTCAATGAGCAGTTCTTC	CATSDVGQALNEQFF
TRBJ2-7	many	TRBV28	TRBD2	TGTGCCAGCGGCCCCAGCGGGAGGGGTGAGCAGTACTTC	CASGPSGRGEQYF
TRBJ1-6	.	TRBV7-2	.	TGTGCCAGCAGCTTAGTGCACGGAAATTCACCCCTCCACTTT	CASSLVHGNSPLHF
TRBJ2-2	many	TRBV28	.	TGTGCCAGCAGTCTCCGGGCGAACACCGGGGAGCTGTTTTTT	CASSLRANTGELFF
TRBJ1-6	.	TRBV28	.	TGTGCCAGCAGTTTGAGGTCCCAAGATTCACCCCTCCACTTT	CASSLRSQDSPLHF
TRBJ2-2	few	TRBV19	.	TGTGCCAGTAGTCGCAGGGGCATGAACACCGGGGAGCTGTTTTTT	CASSRRGMNTGELFF
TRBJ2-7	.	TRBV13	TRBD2	TGTGCCAGCAGCTTAGGAGGTAGCGGGAAGCAGTACTTC	CASSLGGSGKQYF
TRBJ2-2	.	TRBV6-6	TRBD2	TGTGCCAGCAGTTACTCGATAGCGGGAGGACCCGGCGGGGAGCTGTTTTTT	CASSYSIAGGPGGELFF
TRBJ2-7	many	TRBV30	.	TGTGCCTCCGGACAGTCCTACGAGCAGTACTTC	CASGQSYEQYF
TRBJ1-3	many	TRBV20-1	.	TGCAGTGCTAGTGAGGGCTTTGGAAACACCATATATTTT	CSASEGFGNTIYF
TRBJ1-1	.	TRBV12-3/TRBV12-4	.	TGTGCCAGCTCACCACAGGCGTCGAACACTGAAGCTTTCTTT	CASSPQASNTEAFF
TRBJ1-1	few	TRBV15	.	TGTGCCACCAGCAGGGACACCGTGAACACTGAAGCTTTCTTT	CATSRDTVNTEAFF
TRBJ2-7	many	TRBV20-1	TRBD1	TGCAGTGCGAAAGGCGGGACAGGGGGGGTCGAGCAGTACTTC	CSAKGGTGGVEQYF
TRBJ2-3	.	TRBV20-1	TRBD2	TGCAGTGCTAGACCTATAGCGGGAGGGCTTACAGATACGCAGTATTTT	CSARPIAGGLTDTQYF
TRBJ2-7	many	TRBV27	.	TGTGCCAGCAGTTCTATCAGCTCCTACGAGCAGTACTTC	CASSSISSYEQYF
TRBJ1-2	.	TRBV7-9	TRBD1	TGTGCCAGCAGTCGGGAGGACAGGACCTCATATGGTAGCTACACCTTC	CASSREDRTSYGSYTF
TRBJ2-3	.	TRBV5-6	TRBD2	TGTGCCAGCAGCGTCGGGACTAGCGGGAGGTTCTCAGATACGCAGTATTTT	CASSVGTSGRFSDTQYF
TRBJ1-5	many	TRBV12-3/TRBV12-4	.	TGTGCCAGCAGTAGTCAGGGGATGTTCACGGAGAGCAATCAGCCCCAGCATTTT	CASSSQGMFTESNQPQHF
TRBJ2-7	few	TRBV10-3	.	TGTGCCATCAAGGAGACAGATACCACCTACGAGCAGTACTTC	CAIKETDTTYEQYF
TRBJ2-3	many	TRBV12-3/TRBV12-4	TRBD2	TGTGCCAGCAGTTCCCTTACCACCGGGAGGGTCACAGATACGCAGTATTTT	CASSSLTTGRVTDTQYF
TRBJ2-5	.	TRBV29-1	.	TGCAGCGTTGAAGTTGGACACCAAGAGACCCAGTACTTC	CSVEVGHQETQYF
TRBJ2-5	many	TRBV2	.	TGTGCCAGCAATGGGCGAGACCTCCCCCTGAACCAAGAGACCCAGTACTTC	CASNGRDLPLNQETQYF
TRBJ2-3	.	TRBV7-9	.	TGTGCCAGCAGCTTAGGGGGAAGGCTGCCTCAGGTAGATACGCAGTATTTT	CASSLGGRLPQVDTQYF
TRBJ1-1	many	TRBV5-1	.	TGCGCCAGCAGGGTCCAAGGTACTGAAGCTTTCTTT	CASRVQGTEAFF
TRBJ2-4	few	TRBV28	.	TGTGCCAGCAGTCCTTACGACAGGAGGGAAAACATTCAGTACTTC	CASSPYDRRENIQYF
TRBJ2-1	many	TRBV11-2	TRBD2	TGTGCCAGCAGATTATCCGGGACTAGCGGGAGTAATGAGCAGTTCTTC	CASRLSGTSGSNEQFF
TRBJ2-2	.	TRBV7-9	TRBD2	TGTGCCAGCCAACGCTCTAGCGGGAGTTCGGCCGGGGAGCTGTTTTTT	CASQRSSGSSAGELFF
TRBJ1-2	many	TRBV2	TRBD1	TGTGCCAGCAGTGAGATGACAGGGGTCGGCTACACCTTC	CASSEMTGVGYTF
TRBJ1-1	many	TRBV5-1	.	TGCGCCAGCAGCTTGGCCGGCCAAGTTGGCATGAACACTGAAGCTTTCTTT	CASSLAGQVGMNTEAFF
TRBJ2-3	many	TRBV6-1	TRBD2	TGTGCCAGCAGTGAAAGGACTAGCGGGAATGCAGATACGCAGTATTTT	CASSERTSGNADTQYF
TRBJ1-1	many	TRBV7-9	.	TGTGCCAGCAGCTTAGGACAGGCTGAAGCTTTCTTT	CASSLGQAEAFF
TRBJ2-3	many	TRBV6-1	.	TGTGCCAGCAAATTAGGGAAGGGTCCCGGGAGCACAGATACGCAGTATTTT	CASKLGKGPGSTDTQYF
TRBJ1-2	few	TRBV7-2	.	TGTGCCAGCACCTCGTCGGGCGACTATGGCTACACCTTC	CASTSSGDYGYTF
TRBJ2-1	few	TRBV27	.	TGTGCCAGCAGTCCCCCTGGCGGTCCCTGGCCCAATGAGCAGTTCTTC	CASSPPGGPWPNEQFF
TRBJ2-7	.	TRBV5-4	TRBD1	TGTGCCAGCAGCTTGGCAGGGGGAGTCCACGAGCAGTACTTC	CASSLAGGVHEQYF
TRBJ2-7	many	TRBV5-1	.	TGTGCCAGCAGCTTTCCGGGTTCCTACGAGCAGTACTTC	CASSFPGSYEQYF
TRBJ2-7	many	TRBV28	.	TGTGCCAGCAGTTTATTTGGACAGACCTACGAGCAGTACTTC	CASSLFGQTYEQYF
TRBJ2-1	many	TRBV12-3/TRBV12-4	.	TGTGCCAGCCTCGGGAGCTCCTACAATGAGCAGTTCTTC	CASLGSSYNEQFF
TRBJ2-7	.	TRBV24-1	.	TGTGCCACCAGTCGGGGGGAGGGGGCCTACGAGCAGTACTTC	CATSRGEGAYEQYF
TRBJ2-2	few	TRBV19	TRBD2	TGTGCCAGTAATAGGGGACTAGCTTCCGGGGAGCTGTTTTTT	CASNRGLASGELFF
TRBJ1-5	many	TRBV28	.	TGTGCCAGCAGCCAGAATCAGCCCCAGCATTTT	CASSQNQPQHF
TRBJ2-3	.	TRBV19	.	TGTGCCAGTAGGGAGACTGGCGCTAACACAGATACGCAGTATTTT	CASRETGANTDTQYF
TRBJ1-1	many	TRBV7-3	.	TGTGCCAGCAGCTTATTGCCGAACACTGAAGCTTTCTTT	CASSLLPNTEAFF
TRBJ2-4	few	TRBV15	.	TGTGCCACCAGCAGAGACGGCTTATATGGGGACATTCAGTACTTC	CATSRDGLYGDIQYF
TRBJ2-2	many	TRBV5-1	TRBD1	TGCGCCAGCAGCCCGGGACAGGGGGATCCGACCGGGGAGCTGTTTTTT	CASSPGQGDPTGELFF
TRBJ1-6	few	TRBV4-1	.	TGCGCCAGCAGCCAACAGGGCACGGATTCACCCCTCCACTTT	CASSQQGTDSPLHF
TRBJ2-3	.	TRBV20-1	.	TGCAGTGCTGGAGTTCCAGGGCAGCACAGCACAGATACGCAGTATTTT	CSAGVPGQHSTDTQYF
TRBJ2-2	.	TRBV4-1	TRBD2	TGCGCCAGCAGCCAACGCACTAGCGGAGAGAACACCGGGGAGCTGTTTTTT	CASSQRTSGENTGELFF
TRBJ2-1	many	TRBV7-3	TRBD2	TGTGCCAGCAGCTTAACGGGTCGAGCGGGAAAGAACAATGAGCAGTTCTTC	CASSLTGRAGKNNEQFF
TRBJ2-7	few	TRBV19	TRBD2	TGTGCCACCTCCCCTGAGGGACTAGCCCACGAGCAGTACTTC	CATSPEGLAHEQYF
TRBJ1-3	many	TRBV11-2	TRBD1	TGTGCCAGCAGCCCCGGGACAGGGGGAGGAAACACCATATATTTT	CASSPGTGGGNTIYF
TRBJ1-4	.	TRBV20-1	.	TGCAGTGCTCAAGCGGGGGGAGATTGGGAAAAACTGTTTTTT	CSAQAGGDWEKLFF
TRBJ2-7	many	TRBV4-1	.	TGCGCCAGCAGCCACTCGGTCCACTACGAGCAGTACTTC	CASSHSVHYEQYF